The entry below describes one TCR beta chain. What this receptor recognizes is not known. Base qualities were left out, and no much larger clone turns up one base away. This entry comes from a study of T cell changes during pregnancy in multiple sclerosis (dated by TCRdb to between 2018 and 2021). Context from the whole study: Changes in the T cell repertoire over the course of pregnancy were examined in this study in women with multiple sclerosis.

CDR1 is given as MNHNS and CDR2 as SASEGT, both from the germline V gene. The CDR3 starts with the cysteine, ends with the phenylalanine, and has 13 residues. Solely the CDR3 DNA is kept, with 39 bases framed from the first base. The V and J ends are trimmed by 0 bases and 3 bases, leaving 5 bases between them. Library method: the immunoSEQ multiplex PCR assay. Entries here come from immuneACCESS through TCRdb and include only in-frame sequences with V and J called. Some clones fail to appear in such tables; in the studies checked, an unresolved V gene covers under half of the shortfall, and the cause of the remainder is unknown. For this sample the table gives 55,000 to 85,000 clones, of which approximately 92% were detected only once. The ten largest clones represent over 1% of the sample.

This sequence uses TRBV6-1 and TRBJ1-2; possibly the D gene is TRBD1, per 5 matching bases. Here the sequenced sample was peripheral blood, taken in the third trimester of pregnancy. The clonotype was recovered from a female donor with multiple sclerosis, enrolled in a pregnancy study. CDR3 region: CASSEAGDYGYTF. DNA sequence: TGTGCCAGCAGTGAAGCAGGGGACTATGGCTACACCTTC.